The 12 T cell receptor beta chains presented below share a single source sample, sequenced in a study of control samples from healthy donors and cancer patients (TCRdb year 2020). Receptor libraries were prepared by the immunoSEQ multiplex PCR assay. Sourced from immuneACCESS, this table was stored by TCRdb with only in-frame sequences that have V and J called. A share of the clones is absent; for the studies checked, an unresolved V gene accounts for under half, and the remainder has no known explanation. The sample includes around 180,000 clones, with almost 90% observed a single time. Approximately 4.9% of the sample comes from the top ten. Sequenced material: blood. The receptors derive from a woman aged 25-40 years in good health.

Here the CDR3 DNA reads TGTGCCAACAAACAGGGTTACGAGCAGTACGTC. The encoded protein is CANKQGYEQYV. The rearrangement uses TRBV19 and TRBJ2-7, with TRBD1 as a possible D gene (6 bases). V gave up 10 bases and J gave up 4 bases, with 11 bases separating them. The CDR3 spans 11 residues. The V gene's germline CDR1 is LNHDA and CDR2 SQIVND (reference sequence).

CDR3 nucleotide sequence: TGCGCCAGCAGCTTACAGGGGGCATCAGATACGCAGTATTTT. As protein: CASSLQGASDTQYF. The chain combines TRBV5-1 with TRBJ2-3; TRBD1 matches at 9 bases. Looked up from germline, CDR1 is SGHRS and CDR2 is YFSETQ. The CDR3 contains 14 residues. The J segment lost 4 bases and the V segment lost 2 bases, leaving 2 bases of the junction unmatched.

This clone was seen just once. The gene calls are TRBV7-2 and TRBJ2-1; TRBD2 matches at 12 bases. Germline trimming cut 6 bases from V and 5 bases from J; bases unmatched to any gene: 5. This CDR3 is built from 15 residues. Germline V lookup: CDR1 SGHTA, CDR2 FQGNSA. This chain's CDR3 is CASSLRLAGDNEQFF. The CDR3 bases are TGTGCCAGCAGTCTTCGACTAGCGGGAGACAATGAGCAGTTCTTC. The full variable domain, completed using reference TRBV7-2 and TRBJ2-1, is GAGVSQSPSNKVTEKGKDVELRCDPISGHTALYWYRQSLGQGLEFLIYFQGNSAPDKSGLPSDRFSAERTGGSVSTLTIQRTQQEDSAVYLCASSLRLAGDNEQFFGPGTRLTVL.

This clone was picked up one time. The V call is TRBV9, the J call TRBJ2-3, with 14 nucleotides matching TRBD2. V lost 6 bases to trimming and J lost 2 bases; unmatched junction nucleotides: 5. Germline V gene data show CDR1 as SGDLS and CDR2 as YYNGEE. The CDR3 loop spans 16 amino acids. CDR3: CASTRTSGGITDTQYF. For the CDR3, the DNA is TGTGCCAGCACCCGGACTAGCGGGGGGATCACAGATACGCAGTATTTT.

This clone was detected only once. The V gene is TRBV30, the J gene TRBJ1-2; D not resolved. V was clipped by 1 base and J by 2 bases, with 8 bases between them. Germline V gene lookup returns CDR1 GTSNPN and CDR2 SVGIG (reference sequence). The CDR3 length is 13 residues. CDR3 in amino acids: CAWSGTANYGYTF. The CDR3 region has the DNA TGTGCCTGGAGTGGGACTGCCAACTATGGCTACACCTTC.

This sequence joins TRBV6-4 and TRBJ1-5; D remains unclear. Trimming removed 6 bases at V and 8 bases at J, with 5 bases between. Germline CDR1 MRHNA, CDR2 SNTAGT. CDR3 length equals 10 residues. The CDR3 region has the DNA TGTGCCAGCAGGCGGGAGCCCCAGCATTTT. Translated, it gives CASRREPQHF.

This chain uses TRBV19 with TRBJ1-5; D gene unclear. V gave up 1 base and J gave up 2 bases, with 9 bases separating them. The CDR3 runs to 15 residues. Germline V gene data show CDR1 as LNHDA and CDR2 as SQIVND (reference sequence). Here the CDR3 reads CASSIGGYGNQPQHF. As DNA, the CDR3 is TGTGCCAGTAGTATAGGAGGGTACGGCAATCAGCCCCAGCATTTT.

The chain joins TRBV19 to TRBJ2-2; 8 nucleotides agree with TRBD2. The CDR3 length is 16 residues. Germline-derived CDR1 and CDR2 are LNHDA and SQIVND (reference sequence). After removal of 7 bases from V and 4 bases from J, the junction contained 11 bases not matched to a gene. The CDR3: CASIPTGTSFTGELFF. Written as DNA, the CDR3 is TGTGCCAGTATCCCAACCGGGACTAGTTTCACCGGGGAGCTGTTTTTT.

This clone occurred a few times. The V gene is TRBV7-2, the J gene TRBJ1-2, with D perhaps matching TRBD1 (5 bases). CDR1 and CDR2 (germline): SGHTA, FQGNSA. The V gene lost 0 bases and the J gene lost 6 bases, with 8 bases spanning the gap. The CDR3 has 13 amino acids. The CDR3 DNA follows: TGTGCCAGCAGCTTAGCAGGGGTCAATGGCTACACCTTC. Its protein is CASSLAGVNGYTF.

The chain combines TRBV19 with TRBJ2-7; 8 nucleotides line up with TRBD2. CDR1 LNHDA and CDR2 SQIVND come from the germline V gene (reference sequence). V lost 9 bases and J lost 5; bases outside the gene matches: 9. The CDR3 spans 13 residues. As DNA, the CDR3 is TGTGCCAGGCCGGGGCGGGGGGACAACGAGCAGTACGTC. It specifies CARPGRGDNEQYV.

This clone was recorded a few times. The chain recombines TRBV20-1 with TRBJ2-2, with D uncertain. This CDR3 region has 13 residues. V lost 3 bases and J 1 base, leaving 6 bases between the germline ends. Germline V gives CDR1 DFQATT, CDR2 SNEGSKA (reference sequence). CDR3: CSASHGNTGELFF. CDR3 coding DNA: TGCAGTGCTAGTCACGGGAACACCGGGGAGCTGTTTTTT.

The chain couples TRBV14 to TRBJ2-2; 10 bases line up with TRBD1. CDR1 SGHDN and CDR2 FVKESK come from the germline V gene. V shed 1 base, J shed 6 bases, and the junction held 2 bases outside the gene matches. The CDR3 has 15 amino acids. CDR3 DNA sequence: TGTGCCAGCAGCCAAGGACAGGGGGCGGCCGGGGAGCTGTTTTTT. It specifies CASSQGQGAAGELFF.